Listed below are T cell receptor beta chains from one sample, sequenced in a study of blood T cell repertoires in COVID-19. Only in-frame clones appear in the TCRdb table, and some are missing; sequencing was by immunoSEQ multiplex PCR. The sample shows more than 90,000 clones, 86% of them seen only once. The sample comprised peripheral blood. The origin of the receptors is a man between 65 and 85 years old who had recovered from COVID-19. Each CDR3 is given with its conserved first and last residue. The order of the fields is D gene, CDR3 length, V gene, J gene, clone size, CDR3 DNA, CDR3 protein. D genes are given only for firm matches. The listing skips clone size in some rows; elsewhere it reads once, few, many or a size class.

-,15,TRBV4-3,TRBJ2-1,-,TGCGCCAGCAGCCGCGGAGGGAACCTTCCGAATGAGCAGTTCTTC,CASSRGGNLPNEQFF
-,14,TRBV7-9,TRBJ2-5,-,TGTGCCAGCAGCGATAGTCGGGTCGTAGAGACCCAGTACTTC,CASSDSRVVETQYF
TRBD1,17,TRBV19,TRBJ2-5,-,TGTGCCAGTAGTATAGATTACGAGACAGGGGTTGGAGAGACCCAGTACTTC,CASSIDYETGVGETQYF
TRBD1,15,TRBV7-2,TRBJ2-5,-,TGTGCCAGCAGCTTAGCGTGGACAGGCGGCGAGACCCAGTACTTC,CASSLAWTGGETQYF
TRBD2,15,TRBV6-4,TRBJ2-3,medium-sized,TGTGCCAGCAGTGAAGAGCGGGGGAGCACAGATACGCAGTATTTT,CASSEERGSTDTQYF
TRBD1,15,TRBV29-1,TRBJ2-7,-,TGCAGCGTCGTCCCGGGACAGGGCCTCAGGTACGAGCAGTACTTC,CSVVPGQGLRYEQYF
-,13,TRBV2,TRBJ1-1,-,TGTGCCAGCAGGCCCGAAACAGGCACTGAAGCTTTCTTT,CASRPETGTEAFF
TRBD2,15,TRBV2,TRBJ2-7,-,TGTGCCAGCAGTGAAGGAAGCGGGGGCCCCTACGAGCAGTACTTC,CASSEGSGGPYEQYF
TRBD1,12,TRBV29-1,TRBJ2-5,-,TGCAGCGCCGACAGGGCGGCAGAGACCCAGTACTTC,CSADRAAETQYF
-,15,TRBV5-8,TRBJ2-7,-,TGTGCCAGCAACCACCTGACCGGGAACTCCTACGAGCAGTACTTC,CASNHLTGNSYEQYF
TRBD1,16,TRBV5-1,TRBJ2-3,few,TGCGCCAGCAGCTTTGTTCCACAGGGGATAACAGATACGCAGTATTTT,CASSFVPQGITDTQYF